Sequencing of this TCR beta chain was carried out in a study of cytomegalovirus exposure and HLA in healthy donors. With 60 Vbeta and 13 Jbeta primers, the PCR was carried out. Libraries were prepared by immunoSEQ multiplex PCR; TCRdb keeps only in-frame clonotypes and omits some of them. The sample holds about 77,000 clones. The CDR3 consists of 13 residues. Per the germline V gene, CDR1 is SGHDT and CDR2 is YYEEEE. V dropped 0 bases and J dropped 8 bases, with 11 bases sitting between them. Findings and limits, study-wide: Listed as cytomegalovirus-associated were 150 to 200 TCR beta chains. One variant, a missense change in DCLRE1C, was linked in a later analysis to TCR beta V- and J-gene trimming. An assumption of roughly uniform sequencing depth across donors underlay the presence/absence analyses.

As concerns this clone: Its antigen is currently unknown.

Sequenced: PBMCs. The V and J genes are TRBV5-6 and TRBJ1-2; D not resolved. This receptor was identified in a man over 45 in good health and CMV-seropositive. The CDR3 region is CASSLGLAAGYTF. The CDR3 DNA follows: TGTGCCAGCAGCTTGGGACTGGCGGCGGGCTACACCTTC.